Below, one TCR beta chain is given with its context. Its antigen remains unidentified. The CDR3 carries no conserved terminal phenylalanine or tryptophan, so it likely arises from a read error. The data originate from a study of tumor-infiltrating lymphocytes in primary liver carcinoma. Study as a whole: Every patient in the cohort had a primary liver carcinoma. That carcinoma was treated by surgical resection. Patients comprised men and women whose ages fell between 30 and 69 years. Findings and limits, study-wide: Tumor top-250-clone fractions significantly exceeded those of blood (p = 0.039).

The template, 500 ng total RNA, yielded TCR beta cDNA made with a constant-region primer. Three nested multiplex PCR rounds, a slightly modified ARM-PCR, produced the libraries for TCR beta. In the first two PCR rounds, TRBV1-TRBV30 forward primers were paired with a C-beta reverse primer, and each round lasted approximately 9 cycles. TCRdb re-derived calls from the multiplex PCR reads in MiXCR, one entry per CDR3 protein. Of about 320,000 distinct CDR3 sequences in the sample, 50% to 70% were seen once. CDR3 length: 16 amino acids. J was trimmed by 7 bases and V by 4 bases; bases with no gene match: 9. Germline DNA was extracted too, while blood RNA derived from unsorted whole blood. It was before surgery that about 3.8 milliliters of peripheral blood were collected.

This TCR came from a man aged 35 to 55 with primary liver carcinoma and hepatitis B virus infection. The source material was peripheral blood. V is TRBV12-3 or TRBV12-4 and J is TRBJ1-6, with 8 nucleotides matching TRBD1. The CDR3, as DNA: TGTGCCAGCAGTTCCGGGACAGGCTCAAGGAATTCACCCCTCCACTAT. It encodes CASSSGTGSRNSPLHY.